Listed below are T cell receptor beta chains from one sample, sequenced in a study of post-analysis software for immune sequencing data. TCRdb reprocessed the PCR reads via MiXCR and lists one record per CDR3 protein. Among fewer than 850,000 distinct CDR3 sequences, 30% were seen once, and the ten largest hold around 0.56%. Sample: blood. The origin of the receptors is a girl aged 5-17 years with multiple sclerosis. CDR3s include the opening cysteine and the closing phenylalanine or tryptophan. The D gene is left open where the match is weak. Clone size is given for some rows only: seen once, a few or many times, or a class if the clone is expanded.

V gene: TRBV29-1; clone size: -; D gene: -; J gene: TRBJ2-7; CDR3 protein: CSVEAGTRAYEQYF; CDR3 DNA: TGCAGCGTTGAAGCCGGGACAAGGGCATACGAGCAGTACTTC
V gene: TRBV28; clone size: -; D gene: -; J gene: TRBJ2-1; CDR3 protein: CASSPPGSAKRGFF; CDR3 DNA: TGTGCCAGCAGCCCTCCGGGGAGCGCTAAAAGGGGGTTCTTC
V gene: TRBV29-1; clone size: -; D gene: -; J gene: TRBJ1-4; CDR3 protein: CSVEEGLNEKLFF; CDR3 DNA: TGCAGCGTTGAAGAGGGTCTTAATGAAAAACTGTTTTTT
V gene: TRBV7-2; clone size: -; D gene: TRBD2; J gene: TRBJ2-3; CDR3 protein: CASSLVGGRSTDTQYF; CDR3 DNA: TGTGCCAGCAGCTTAGTCGGCGGGAGGTCCACAGATACGCAGTATTTT
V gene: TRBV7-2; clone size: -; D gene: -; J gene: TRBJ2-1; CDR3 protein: CASSLRFSYNEQFF; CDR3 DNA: TGTGCCAGCAGCTTACGGTTTTCCTACAATGAGCAGTTCTTC
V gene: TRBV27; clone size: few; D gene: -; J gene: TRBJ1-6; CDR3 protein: CASSLSIPNSPLHF; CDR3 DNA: TGTGCCAGCAGTTTATCTATTCCTAATTCACCCCTCCACTTT
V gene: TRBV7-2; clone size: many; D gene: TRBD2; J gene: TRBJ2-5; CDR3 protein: CASSTRLAAQETQYF; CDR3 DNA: TGTGCCAGCAGCACCCGACTAGCGGCCCAAGAGACCCAGTACTTC
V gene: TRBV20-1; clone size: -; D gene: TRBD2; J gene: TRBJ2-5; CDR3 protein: CSVRQLASQETQYF; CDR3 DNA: TGCAGTGTTAGACAACTAGCGTCACAAGAGACCCAGTACTTC
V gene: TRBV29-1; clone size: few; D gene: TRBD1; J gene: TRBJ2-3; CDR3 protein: CSADRARTDTQYF; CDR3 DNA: TGCAGCGCAGACAGGGCCCGCACAGATACGCAGTATTTT
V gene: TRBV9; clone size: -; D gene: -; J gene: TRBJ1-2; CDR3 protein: CASSAQWGAVGYGYTF; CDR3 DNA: TGTGCCAGCAGCGCCCAGTGGGGGGCCGTAGGCTATGGCTACACCTTC
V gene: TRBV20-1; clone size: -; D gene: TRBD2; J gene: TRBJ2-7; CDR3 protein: CSPGTSGSYEQYF; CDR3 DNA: TGCAGCCCTGGGACTAGCGGGAGTTACGAGCAGTACTTC
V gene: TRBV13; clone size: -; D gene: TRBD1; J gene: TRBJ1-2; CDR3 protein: CASSFSDRGLSGYTF; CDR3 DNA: TGTGCCAGCAGCTTCTCGGACAGGGGGCTTAGTGGCTACACCTTC
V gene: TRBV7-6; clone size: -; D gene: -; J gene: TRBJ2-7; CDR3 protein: CASSFTSHDYEQYF; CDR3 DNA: TGTGCCAGCAGCTTCACTAGCCACGACTACGAGCAGTACTTC
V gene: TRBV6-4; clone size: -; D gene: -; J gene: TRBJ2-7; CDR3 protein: CASGRDTRQYF; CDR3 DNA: TGTGCCAGCGGAAGAGACACCCGTCAGTACTTC
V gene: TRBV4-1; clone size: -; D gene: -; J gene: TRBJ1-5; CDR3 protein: CASSQVPYSNQPQHF; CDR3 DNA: TGCGCCAGCAGCCAAGTTCCCTATAGCAATCAGCCCCAGCATTTT
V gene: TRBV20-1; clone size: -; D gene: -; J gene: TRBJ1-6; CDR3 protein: CSAKPGHLDSPLHF; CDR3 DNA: TGCAGTGCTAAACCGGGACACTTAGATTCACCCCTCCACTTT
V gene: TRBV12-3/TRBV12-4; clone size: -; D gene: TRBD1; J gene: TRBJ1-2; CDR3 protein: CASTWDRRGYTF; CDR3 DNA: TGTGCCAGCACCTGGGACAGGAGAGGCTACACCTTC
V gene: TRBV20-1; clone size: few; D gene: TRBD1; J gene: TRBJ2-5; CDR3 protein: CSTRLTGEETQYF; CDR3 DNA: TGCAGTACCCGCCTGACAGGGGAAGAGACCCAGTACTTC
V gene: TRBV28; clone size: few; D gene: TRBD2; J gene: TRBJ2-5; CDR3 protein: CAGSLRPSGMGGTQYF; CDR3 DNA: TGTGCCGGCAGTTTAAGACCTAGCGGGATGGGGGGGACCCAGTACTTC
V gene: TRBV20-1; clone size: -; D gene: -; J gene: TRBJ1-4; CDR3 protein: CSARVGASNEKLFF; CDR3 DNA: TGCAGTGCTAGAGTTGGGGCTTCTAATGAAAAACTGTTTTTT
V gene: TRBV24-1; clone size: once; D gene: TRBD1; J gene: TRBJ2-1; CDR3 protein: CATRDRGGNEQFF; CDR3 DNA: TGTGCCACCAGGGACAGGGGTGGGAATGAGCAGTTCTTC
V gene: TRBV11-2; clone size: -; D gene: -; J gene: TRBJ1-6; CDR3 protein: CASSLGGAGNSPLHF; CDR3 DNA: TGTGCCAGCAGCTTAGGGGGCGCGGGGAATTCACCCCTCCACTTT
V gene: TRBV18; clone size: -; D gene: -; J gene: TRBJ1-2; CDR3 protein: CASSKERNGRGYGYTF; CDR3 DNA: TGTGCCAGCTCAAAGGAGAGGAACGGTCGGGGCTATGGCTACACCTTC
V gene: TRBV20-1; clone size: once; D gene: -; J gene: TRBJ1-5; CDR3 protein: CSASSGGLNQPQHF; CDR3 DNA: TGCAGTGCTAGTAGTGGGGGTTTGAATCAGCCCCAGCATTTT
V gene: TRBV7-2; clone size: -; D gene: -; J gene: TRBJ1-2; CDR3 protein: CASSSDSILDGYTF; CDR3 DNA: TGTGCCAGCAGCTCCGACAGCATCCTAGATGGCTACACCTTC
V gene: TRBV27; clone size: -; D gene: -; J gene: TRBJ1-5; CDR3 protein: CASSSQAYNQPQHF; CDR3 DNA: TGTGCCAGCAGTTCACAGGCTTACAATCAGCCCCAGCATTTT
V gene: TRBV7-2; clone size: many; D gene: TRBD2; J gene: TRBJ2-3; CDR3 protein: CASSRTSGTDTQYF; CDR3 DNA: TGTGCCAGCAGCCGGACTAGCGGCACAGATACGCAGTATTTT
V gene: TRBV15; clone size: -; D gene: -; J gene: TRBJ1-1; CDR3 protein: CATSRGGGPLNTEAFF; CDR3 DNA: TGTGCCACCAGCAGAGGTGGAGGGCCCCTGAACACTGAAGCTTTCTTT